This T cell receptor (beta chain) was observed in a study of blood T cell repertoires in COVID-19. Clones were read by immunoSEQ multiplex PCR, and TCRdb kept only the in-frame ones, dropping some. The sample has fewer than 250,000 clones, about nine tenths seen once. V lost 5 bases and J lost 7; bases outside the gene matches: 8. Germline V lookup: CDR1 MGHDK, CDR2 SYGVNS. This CDR3 is built from 15 residues. The rearrangement uses TRBV25-1 and TRBJ1-4; TRBD1 aligns across 9 bases. Material for sequencing was PBMCs or T cells enriched from blood (not recorded which). The TCR originated in a woman aged 25-40 years with acute COVID-19. The CDR3 DNA reads TGTGCCAGCAGTCCGTGGGGACAGGGTGGTGAAAAACTGTTTTTT. Protein sequence: CASSPWGQGGEKLFF.